Sequencing of this T cell receptor (beta chain) was carried out in a study of cytomegalovirus exposure and HLA in healthy donors. Study-level findings and limits: Earlier results showed most TCR beta V segments being productive about 87% or about 30% of the time. The sole available immune exposure information was CMV serostatus. Association with HLA alleles at 0.05 false discovery rate was found for 16,951 TCR beta sequences in a later analysis. Later analysis associated a missense DCLRE1C variant with TCR beta V- and J-gene trimming.

As to this clone: Its target is not known. Mismatch with germline at one junction end may stem from a read error.

PCR employed 60 Vbeta and 13 Jbeta primers. Data came from immunoSEQ multiplex PCR; TCRdb stores just in-frame clones and leaves some out. The table shows some 110,000 clones, with approximately 70% occurring only once. The CDR3 spans 14 residues. CDR1 SSHAT and CDR2 FNYEAQ come from the germline V gene (reference sequence). The chain links TRBV7-7 to TRBJ1-2; unclear D gene. Sample: PBMCs. The sequence came from a woman aged 30 to 39 in good health and CMV-seronegative. DNA for the CDR3: TGTGCTAGCAGCCCACTAGAGGCGGCGTATGGCTACACCTTC. It specifies CASSPLEAAYGYTF. The variable domain in full, with the rest retrieved from reference TRBV7-7 and TRBJ1-2, is GAGVSQSPRYKVTKRGQDVTLRCDPISSHATLYWYQQALGQGPEFLTYFNYEAQPDKSGLPSDRFSAERPEGSISTLTIQRTEQRDSAMYRCASSPLEAAYGYTFGSGTRLTVV.